These 19 T cell receptor beta chains were sequenced from one sample in a study of radiotherapy plus CTLA-4 blockade in lung cancer. This table comes from immunoSEQ multiplex PCR, and its TCRdb copy is limited to in-frame clones, with some not included. The table lists 60,000 to 85,000 clones, around nine tenths of them singletons. The specimen comprised peripheral blood, sampled from a patient treated with radiotherapy plus ipilimumab. Receptors originate from a human donor with non-small cell lung cancer who had stable disease on radiotherapy plus ipilimumab.

Notes on this clone: At one boundary the junction diverges from the germline segment, which might be a read error. This chain connects TRBV7-7 to TRBJ2-3; 7 bases fit TRBD2. Germline lookup yields CDR1 SSHAT and CDR2 FNYEAQ (reference sequence). This CDR3 is 15 amino acids long. The CDR3 coding sequence is TGTGCTAGCAGCTTACTCGCGGGGGTCCCAGATACGCAGTATTTT. Protein sequence: CASSLLAGVPDTQYF.

This rearrangement joins TRBV9 to TRBJ2-5; perhaps TRBD2 as D (6 bases). CDR3 size: 13 residues. Trimming pared 0 bases from V and 4 bases from J, leaving 7 bases between. The germline V gene has CDR1 SGDLS and CDR2 YYNGEE. DNA of the CDR3: TGTGCCAGCAGCGTAGTTAGCGGAGAGACCCAGTACTTC. Translating it yields CASSVVSGETQYF.

J is TRBJ2-3 and V is TRBV9; TRBD1 aligns across 7 bases. Trimming cost V 4 bases and J 2 bases; bases outside gene matches: 10. CDR3 size: 16 residues. CDR1 and CDR2 from the germline V gene are SGDLS and YYNGEE. The CDR3 spells CASSPREGAPTDTQYF. In DNA, the CDR3 is TGTGCCAGCAGCCCCCGAGAGGGGGCGCCCACAGATACGCAGTATTTT.

This clone was seen just once. The chain is built from TRBV9 and TRBJ2-3; 11 bases match TRBD2. From germline, CDR1 is SGDLS and CDR2 YYNGEE. The CDR3 consists of 18 residues. V was clipped by 0 bases and J by 0 bases; unmatched bases: 6. CDR3: CASSVGSGGDTSTDTQYF. The CDR3 DNA sequence: TGTGCCAGCAGCGTAGGTAGCGGGGGGGATACTAGCACAGATACGCAGTATTTT.

This rearrangement joins TRBV6-5 to TRBJ1-2, with 10 bases identical to TRBD1. J gave up 8 bases and V 2 bases, and 11 bases lay outside the gene matches. Germline CDR1 reads MNHEY; CDR2 reads SVGAGI. The CDR3 has 16 residues. CDR3 DNA sequence: TGTGCCAGCAGTTACCGTGGACAGGGGGTACGAGGAGGCTACACCTTC. Translated: CASSYRGQGVRGGYTF.

This chain links TRBV5-1 with TRBJ1-1; D possibly corresponds to TRBD1 (6 bases). Germline CDR1 and CDR2: SGHRS and YFSETQ. This CDR3 has 15 residues. With 0 bases removed from V and 1 base from J, the gap between germline ends came to 10 bases. The CDR3 DNA reads TGCGCCAGCAGCTTGGAGGGGGGACCGAACACTGAAGCTTTCTTT. Its translation: CASSLEGGPNTEAFF.

The chain links TRBV12-5 to TRBJ2-1; 11 nucleotides line up with TRBD2. From germline, CDR1 is LGHNT and CDR2 FRNRAP. V dropped 0 bases and J dropped 6; count of bases not matched to a gene: 4. The CDR3 has 16 amino acids. Written as DNA, the CDR3 is TGTGCTAGTGGTTTGGTACAAACTAGCGGGAGCAATGAGCAGTTCTTC. Its translation is CASGLVQTSGSNEQFF.

This clone turned up a few times. The V gene is TRBV18, the J gene TRBJ2-7; possible D gene TRBD2, 6 bases. The V end was cut by 4 bases, the J end by 4 bases, with 20 bases between. The CDR3 runs to 16 residues. Per germline, CDR1 KGHSH and CDR2 LQKENI. The CDR3 DNA is TGTGCCAGCTCACTGGGCCGAGGGACTGAGCTTTACGAGCAGTACTTC. It yields the protein CASSLGRGTELYEQYF.

This chain uses TRBV5-1 with TRBJ1-1; perhaps TRBD1 as D (5 bases). Germline CDR1 reads SGHRS; CDR2 reads YFSETQ. The CDR3 consists of 14 residues. V lost 4 bases to trimming and J lost 5 bases, with 15 bases between them. In nucleotides, the CDR3 is TGCGCCAGCAGCCCCGCAGGGTTGAGGACTGAAGCTTTCTTT. Its translation: CASSPAGLRTEAFF.

CDR3 sequence (DNA): TGTGCCAGCAGTTCCGGGGGGCGGTTTGAAAAACTGTTTTTT. Translation: CASSSGGRFEKLFF. The rearrangement joins TRBV28 to TRBJ1-4; a weak D match, TRBD1 (6 bases). V lost 4 bases to trimming and J lost 7 bases, with 13 bases between them. The CDR3 extends over 14 amino acids. Per the germline V gene, CDR1 is MDHEN and CDR2 is SYDVKM.

This chain connects TRBV7-3 to TRBJ2-2, with D possibly TRBD1 on 5 matching bases. Between the trimmed V and J ends, which lost 5 bases and 5 bases, there was a span of 15 bases. The V gene's germline CDR1 is SGHTA and CDR2 FQGTGA. This CDR3 has 15 residues. CDR3 amino acids: CASSHRGQVTGELFF. In nucleotides, the CDR3 is TGTGCCAGCAGCCATAGGGGTCAAGTGACCGGGGAGCTGTTTTTT.

V usage is TRBV30 and J usage is TRBJ1-1; possible D gene TRBD1, 6 bases. V lost 5 bases and J 1 base, leaving 11 bases between the germline ends. This CDR3 has 13 amino acids. CDR1 and CDR2 (germline): GTSNPN, SVGIG (reference sequence). Here the CDR3 reads CAWRWTANTEAFF. For the CDR3, the DNA is TGTGCCTGGCGCTGGACAGCGAACACTGAAGCTTTCTTT.

DNA for the CDR3: TGTGCCAGCAGCTTAGGGGTGGGGCTAGCGTATGAGCAGTTCTTC. Protein sequence: CASSLGVGLAYEQFF. This chain joins TRBV7-8 and TRBJ2-1, with D perhaps TRBD2 (6 bases). Germline CDR1 reads SGHVS; CDR2 reads FQNEAQ. Deletions cut 1 base from V and 8 bases from J, with 15 bases between. The CDR3 length is 15 residues. Full variable domain (missing parts from reference TRBV7-8 and TRBJ2-1): GAGVSQSPRYKVAKRGQDVALRCDPISGHVSLFWYQQALGQGPEFLTYFQNEAQLDKSGLPSDRFFAERPEGSVSTLKIQRTQQEDSAVYLCASSLGVGLAYEQFFGPGTRLTVL.

The rearrangement links TRBV2 to TRBJ1-3, with D perhaps matching TRBD1 (6 bases). The germline V gene has CDR1 SNHLY and CDR2 FYNNEI. The CDR3 loop spans 13 amino acids. Trimming stripped 5 bases from V and 4 bases from J, with 9 bases between. The CDR3 here is CASSQGLGNTIYF. In DNA form, the CDR3 reads TGTGCCAGCAGTCAGGGGCTCGGAAACACCATATATTTT. The whole variable domain, filled in from reference TRBV2 and TRBJ1-3, reads EPEVTQTPSHQVTQMGQEVILRCVPISNHLYFYWYRQILGQKVEFLVSFYNNEISEKSEIFDDQFSVERPDGSNFTLKIRSTKLEDSAMYFCASSQGLGNTIYFGEGSWLTVV.

In this sample, this clone turned up a few times. The chain links TRBV5-1 to TRBJ2-1; D not certain. Per the germline V gene, CDR1 is SGHRS and CDR2 is YFSETQ. CDR3 size: 15 residues. The V end lost 4 bases, the J end lost 5 bases, and 16 bases lay between the germline ends. The CDR3 here is CASSHEAQSNNEQFF. The DNA for the CDR3 is TGCGCCAGCAGCCATGAAGCCCAGTCCAACAATGAGCAGTTCTTC.

This chain links TRBV9 with TRBJ2-5; 11 nucleotides align to TRBD2. From germline, CDR1 is SGDLS and CDR2 YYNGEE. Trimming cost V 3 bases and J 4 bases; bases outside gene matches: 5. The length of the CDR3 is 15 residues. CDR3 coding DNA: TGTGCCAGCAGCGAGGTAGCGGGGGGGCGAGAGACCCAGTACTTC. This translates into CASSEVAGGRETQYF. Full variable domain (missing parts from reference TRBV9 and TRBJ2-5): DSGVTQTPKHLITATGQRVTLRCSPRSGDLSVYWYQQSLDQGLQFLIQYYNGEERAKGNILERFSAQQFPDLHSELNLSSLELGDSALYFCASSEVAGGRETQYFGPGTRLLVL.

V gene TRBV7-8 combines with J gene TRBJ1-3; D not resolved. The CDR3 spans 14 residues. CDR1 and CDR2 from the germline V gene are SGHVS and FQNEAQ. V shed 1 base and J shed 11 bases, with 15 bases lying between them. This chain's CDR3 is CASSLVSGPNPIYF. The CDR3, as DNA: TGTGCCAGCAGCTTAGTCAGCGGACCTAACCCCATATATTTT.

CDR3 sequence: CASSESGTVLSYGYTF. The CDR3 region has the DNA TGCGCCAGCAGTGAGTCGGGAACCGTGTTGAGTTATGGCTACACCTTC. V gene TRBV10-2 combines with J gene TRBJ1-2; D is unclear. Germline assignment: CDR1 WSHSY and CDR2 SAAADI. V was cut by 0 bases and J by 5 bases, with 16 bases left in between. The CDR3 has 16 amino acids.

V and J are TRBV7-9 and TRBJ2-5; the D gene is possibly TRBD1 (6 bases). Germline CDR1 SEHNR, CDR2 FQNEAQ (reference sequence). The CDR3 runs to 14 residues. Trimming removed 4 bases at V and 5 bases at J, with 14 bases between. CDR3 in DNA: TGTGCCAGCAGCTATACAGGGATGTCGGAGACCCAGTACTTC. This codes for CASSYTGMSETQYF.